A single count supports the clone carrying this T cell receptor (beta chain). The data stem from a study of blood T cell repertoires in COVID-19. The length of the CDR3 is 16 residues. V lost 0 bases, J lost 1 base, and 12 bases lay in between. Original processing notes: Amplification from reference gene primers served as the basis for estimated nucleated cell counts. Data came from immunoSEQ multiplex PCR; TCRdb stores just in-frame clones and leaves some out. V and J calls and clone size are copied from that table; D and trimming were computed from the DNA. The table records 280,000 or so clones, 70% to 90% of them present only once.

The sequencing sample was made of PBMCs or T cells enriched from blood (not recorded which). This chain uses TRBV23-1 with TRBJ1-2; TRBD1 is a possible D gene (5 bases). TRBV23-1 is identified as an open reading frame with a role that is uncertain. The sequence derives from a man in his thirties or forties who had recovered from COVID-19. The CDR3, as DNA: TGCGCCAGCAGTCAATCGCTTAGGGGCTATAACTATGGCTACACCTTC. It codes for CASSQSLRGYNYGYTF.